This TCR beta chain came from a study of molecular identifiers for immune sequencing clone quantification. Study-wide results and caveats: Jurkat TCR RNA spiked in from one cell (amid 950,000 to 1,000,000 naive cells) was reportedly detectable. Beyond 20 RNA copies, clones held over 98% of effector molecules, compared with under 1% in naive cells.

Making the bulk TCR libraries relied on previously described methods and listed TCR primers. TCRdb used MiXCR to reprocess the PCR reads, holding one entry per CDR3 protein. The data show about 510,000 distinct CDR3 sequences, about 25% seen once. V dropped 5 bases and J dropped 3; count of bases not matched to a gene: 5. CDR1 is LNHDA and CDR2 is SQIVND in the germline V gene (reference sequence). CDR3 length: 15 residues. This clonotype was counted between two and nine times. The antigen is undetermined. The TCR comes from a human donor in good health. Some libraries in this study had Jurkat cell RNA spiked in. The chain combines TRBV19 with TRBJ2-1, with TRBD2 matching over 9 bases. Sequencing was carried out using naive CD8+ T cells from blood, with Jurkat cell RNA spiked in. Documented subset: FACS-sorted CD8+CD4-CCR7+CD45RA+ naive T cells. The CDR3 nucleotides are TGTGCCAGTAGTGAGGGACTAGCTGTCTACAATGAGCAGTTCTTC. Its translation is CASSEGLAVYNEQFF.